This T cell receptor beta chain was retrieved from a study of neurological immune-mediated disorders. It was by 5'RACE with 10-nucleotide random UMIs that the cDNA was made. TCRdb re-called the 5' RACE reads with MiXCR, one entry per CDR3 protein. The table lists 65,000 to 70,000 distinct CDR3 sequences, about 4% of them singletons. CDR3 length: 13 residues. Trimming removed 3 bases from V and 7 bases from J, with 12 bases in between. This clonotype was recorded at least ten times. The sequencing input was PBMCs. The chain has TRBV12-3 or TRBV12-4 and TRBJ1-2, with D possibly TRBD1 on 6 matching bases. The receptor's source is a man younger than 40 with multiple sclerosis. CDR3: CASSFGDTGGYTF. CDR3 bases: TGTGCCAGCAGTTTTGGGGACACGGGTGGCTACACCTTC.